This T cell receptor (beta chain) is drawn from a study of Tregs in tolerant kidney transplant recipients. Findings and limits, study-wide: Findings come from small patient numbers and require larger validation. Donor-specific Treg expansion exceeded global Treg expansion in tolerant patients, suggesting antigen drive.

This clone was observed a handful of times. Antigen: not known. Data came from immunoSEQ multiplex PCR; TCRdb stores just in-frame clones and leaves some out. The sample has more than 90,000 clones, 80% to 95% seen once. The germline V gene encodes CDR1 MDHEN and CDR2 SYDVKM. J lost 1 base, V lost 3 bases, and 3 bases had no gene match. This CDR3 contains 16 residues. The nonmyeloablative bone marrow transplants came from related graft donors, with transient mixed chimerism. The sample in question was CD4+ T cells from blood (PBMCs), obtained 12 months after the transplant. The chain joins TRBV28 to TRBJ2-7; TRBD2 matches at 13 bases. The clonotype comes from a human patient who received a combined kidney and bone marrow transplant. A subset of T cells may come from the graft donor. The CDR3 protein is CASSLWTSGGSYEQYF. CDR3 nucleotides: TGTGCCAGCAGTTTGTGGACTAGCGGGGGTTCCTACGAGCAGTACTTC.